These 2 T cell receptor beta chains were all obtained from the same sample, sequenced in a study of T cell changes during pregnancy in multiple sclerosis. The repertoire was sequenced with immunoSEQ multiplex PCR; TCRdb's copy has only in-frame clones and lacks some. The repertoire holds 13,000 or so clones, over 85% seen once, with 2.8% in the top ten. The material was peripheral blood, obtained in the second trimester of pregnancy. The receptors here all came from a female donor in good health, enrolled as a control in a pregnancy study.

The chain has TRBV20-1 and TRBJ1-2; a weak D match, TRBD1 (6 bases). Germline CDR1 reads DFQATT; CDR2 reads SNEGSKA (reference sequence). This CDR3 spans 11 amino acids. V was cut by 6 bases and J by 7 bases, with 12 bases left in between. CDR3 DNA: TGCAGTGCCACAGGGACGGGTGGCTACACCTTC. It encodes CSATGTGGYTF.

The V call is TRBV7-9, the J call TRBJ1-2; 7 nucleotides line up with TRBD1. The length of the CDR3 is 15 residues. The V gene end was trimmed by 1 base and the J gene end by 8 bases; junction bases not matched to a gene: 10. Germline V CDR1 and CDR2: SEHNR, FQNEAQ (reference sequence). This chain's CDR3 is CASSLVRQGADGYTF. CDR3 nucleotide sequence: TGTGCCAGCAGCTTAGTCCGACAGGGAGCGGACGGCTACACCTTC.